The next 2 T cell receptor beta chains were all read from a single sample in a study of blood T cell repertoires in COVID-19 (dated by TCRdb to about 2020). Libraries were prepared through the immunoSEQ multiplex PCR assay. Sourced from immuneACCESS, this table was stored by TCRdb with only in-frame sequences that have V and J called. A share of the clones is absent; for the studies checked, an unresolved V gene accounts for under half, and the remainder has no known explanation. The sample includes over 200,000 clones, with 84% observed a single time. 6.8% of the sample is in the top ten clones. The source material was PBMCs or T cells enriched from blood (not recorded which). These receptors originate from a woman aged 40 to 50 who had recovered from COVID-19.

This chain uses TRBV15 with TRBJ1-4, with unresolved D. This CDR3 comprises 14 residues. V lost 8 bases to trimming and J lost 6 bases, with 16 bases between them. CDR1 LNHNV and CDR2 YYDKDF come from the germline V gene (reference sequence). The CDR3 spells CATSRSPRDEKLFF. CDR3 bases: TGTGCCACCTCCCGCTCCCCCCGAGATGAAAAACTGTTTTTT. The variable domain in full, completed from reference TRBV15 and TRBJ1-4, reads DAMVIQNPRYQVTQFGKPVTLSCSQTLNHNVMYWYQQKSSQAPKLLFHYYDKDFNNEADTPDNFQSRRPNTSFCFLDIRSPGLGDTAMYLCATSRSPRDEKLFFGSGTQLSVL.

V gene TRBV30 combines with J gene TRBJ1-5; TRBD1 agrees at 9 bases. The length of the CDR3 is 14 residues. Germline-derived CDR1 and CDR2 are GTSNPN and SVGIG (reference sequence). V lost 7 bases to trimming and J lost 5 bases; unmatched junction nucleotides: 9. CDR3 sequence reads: CAFSQGATDQPQHF. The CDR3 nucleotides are TGTGCCTTTTCACAGGGGGCGACGGATCAGCCCCAGCATTTT.